The 4 T cell receptor beta chains below were found in one sample sequenced in a study of beta chain features in type 1 diabetes. Every bit of the isolated RNA underwent reverse transcription, so sequencing read expressed TCRB transcripts. Clones were sequenced by immunoSEQ multiplex PCR, and TCRdb holds only the in-frame ones, with some missing. The sample shows almost 350,000 clones, about 19% of them seen only once. Sample: naive CD4+ T cells from blood. The receptors derive from a woman aged 18-30 years in good health.

V is TRBV7-9 and J is TRBJ1-1; TRBD1 might be the D (6 bases). Deletions cut 7 bases from V and 2 bases from J, with 14 bases between. The CDR3 runs to 14 residues. Germline V lookup: CDR1 SEHNR, CDR2 FQNEAQ (reference sequence). CDR3 nucleotide sequence: TGTGCCAGCACCTCGGGACAACCTAACACTGAAGCTTTCTTT. Protein: CASTSGQPNTEAFF.

This clone was counted only a few times. The CDR3 region has the DNA TGCGCCAGCAGAGGAGCGGGAGGGCCCACCGATACGCAGTATTTT. It is translated as CASRGAGGPTDTQYF. The genes are TRBV5-1 and TRBJ2-3; 10 bases agree with TRBD2. Germline lookup yields CDR1 SGHRS and CDR2 YFSETQ. The J segment lost 6 bases and the V segment lost 5 bases, leaving 9 bases of the junction unmatched. CDR3 size: 15 residues.

This clone turned up a few times. This rearrangement joins TRBV14 to TRBJ2-3; 9 bases align to TRBD2. Unmatched junction bases numbered 7, after V lost 3 bases and J lost 3 bases. Germline CDR1 reads SGHDN; CDR2 reads FVKESK. CDR3 length: 16 residues. The CDR3 here is CASSQGGLAGTDTQYF. The CDR3 DNA is TGTGCCAGCAGCCAGGGAGGGCTAGCGGGGACAGATACGCAGTATTTT.

This clone was seen just once. The rearrangement uses TRBV4-3 and TRBJ2-3; D call uncertain. The germline V and J ends were trimmed by 3 bases and 3 bases, with 10 bases remaining between them. Germline assignment: CDR1 LGHNA and CDR2 YSLEER. CDR3 length equals 14 residues. The CDR3 DNA is TGCGCCAGCAGCCAGTCTGGCTGGACAGATACGCAGTATTTT. Translated: CASSQSGWTDTQYF.